The TCR beta chain under discussion was sequenced for a study of blood T cell repertoires in COVID-19. The overall study: Acute and convalescent COVID-19 specimens originated in the United States, Italy and Spain.

This clone was recorded a few times. This table comes from immunoSEQ multiplex PCR, and its TCRdb copy is limited to in-frame clones, with some not included. The sample has under 70,000 clones; about 87% are singletons. The CDR3 is 17 residues long. CDR1 and CDR2 (germline): SGHNT, YYREEE (reference sequence). The V end was cut by 0 bases, the J end by 1 base, with 17 bases between. Specimen: peripheral blood. The sequence came from a woman aged 55-69 years with COVID-19, enrolled during active disease. V is TRBV5-4 and J is TRBJ2-7; maybe TRBD1 (5 bases). CDR3 sequence: CASSLGGTGKGSYEQYF. The CDR3 DNA reads TGTGCCAGCAGCTTGGGAGGCACAGGAAAAGGTTCCTACGAGCAGTACTTC.